This T cell receptor (beta chain) stems from a study of cytomegalovirus exposure and HLA in healthy donors. Study conclusions and caveats: A few chains linked to CMV were shown in vitro to be specific for CMV antigens.

Comments on this clone: The antigen is unknown.

PCR used 60 Vbeta primers and 13 Jbeta primers. Generated by immunoSEQ multiplex PCR, the TCRdb table keeps only in-frame clones and is missing some. The sample carries roughly 170,000 clones, 80% recorded once. The material sequenced was PBMCs. This sequence originates from a boy aged 5-17 years in good health and CMV-seronegative.

The chain's CDR3 is CASSDSLGLAGKYNEQFF. CDR3 in DNA: TGTGCCAGCAGTGACTCCTTAGGACTAGCGGGAAAGTACAATGAGCAGTTCTTC. The chain links TRBV6-4 to TRBJ2-1; TRBD2 aligns across 12 bases. From germline, CDR1 is MRHNA and CDR2 SNTAGT. Trimming cost V 0 bases and J 4 bases; bases outside gene matches: 7. This CDR3 spans 18 amino acids.